This TCR beta chain was sequenced during a study of T cell responses to AZD1222 COVID-19 vaccine. For the study at large: Investigators merged groups given second doses at roughly 4 or roughly 12 weeks.

Data came from immunoSEQ multiplex PCR; TCRdb stores just in-frame clones and leaves some out. The table records tens of thousands of clones, 75% to 85% of them present only once. The CDR3 consists of 14 residues. V was shortened by 2 bases and J by 7 bases, with 14 bases between the two germline ends. CDR1 and CDR2 from the germline V gene are MDHEN and SYDVKM. The receptor comes from an adult in good health. This material consisted of peripheral blood, taken on day 0 of AZD1222 vaccination. This sequence joins TRBV28 and TRBJ1-1; no clear D gene. CDR3 sequence: CASSLGPGQSEAFF. In DNA form, the CDR3 reads TGTGCCAGCAGTTTAGGGCCAGGTCAAAGTGAAGCTTTCTTT.